Listed below are T cell receptor beta chains from one sample, sequenced in a study of T cells in narcolepsy. TCRdb's copy holds only in-frame clones and misses some; the assay was immunoSEQ multiplex PCR. The table shows roughly 12,000 clones, with just under 95% occurring only once. The sequenced sample consisted of CD45RA- memory CD4+ T cells from PBMCs. The receptors originated from a human donor with narcolepsy. Both conserved end residues are part of each CDR3. Fields, in order: V gene, clone size, J gene, D gene, CDR3 DNA, CDR3 protein. A D gene is named only where the DNA matches it firmly. Not every row has a clone size; where given, it reads once, few, many or a size class.

>TRBV30|NA|TRBJ1-3|NA
TGTGCCTGGAGTGTCGTAGGAAACACCATATATTTT
CAWSVVGNTIYF
>TRBV5-3|NA|TRBJ1-3|TRBD1
TGTGCCAGAAGCCCGCAGGGGGTATTACTTAACCTCTCTGGAAACACCATATATTTT
CARSPQGVLLNLSGNTIYF
>TRBV6-6|NA|TRBJ2-7|TRBD2
TGTGCCAGCAGTTACGGCGGGGGGTCCTACGAGCAGTACTTC
CASSYGGGSYEQYF
>TRBV7-9|once|TRBJ2-6|TRBD2
TGTGCCAGCAGCTTAGGGCGGGGGGCGTGCGGGGCCAACGTCCTGACTTTC
CASSLGRGACGANVLTF
>TRBV4-2|NA|TRBJ2-1|NA
TGTGCCAGCAGCCAGGACGGATTTCGGGGGTACAATGAGCAGTTCTTC
CASSQDGFRGYNEQFF
>TRBV7-9|NA|TRBJ1-1|NA
TGTGCCAGCAGCCCTATCGGAGGGGTCACTGAAGCTTTCTTT
CASSPIGGVTEAFF
>TRBV10-1|once|TRBJ2-1|NA
TGCGCCAGCAGTGGGGACGGTAGATCGGAGCAGTTCTTC
CASSGDGRSEQFF
>TRBV18|NA|TRBJ1-1|TRBD1
TGTGCCAGCTCACGACAGGGCCATGGCACTGAAGCTTTCTTT
CASSRQGHGTEAFF
>TRBV2|NA|TRBJ2-5|NA
TGTGCCACCAAGCCACAAGCAATCAGTACGAAGACCCAGTACTTC
CATKPQAISTKTQYF
>TRBV19|NA|TRBJ1-4|TRBD1
TGTGCCAGTATCTCGACAGGGCGAGTCGAAAAACTGTTTTTT
CASISTGRVEKLFF
>TRBV25-1|NA|TRBJ2-1|NA
TGTGCCAGCAGGAAACGGGACTCCCGAGAAGCGGTTCAGTTCTTC
CASRKRDSREAVQFF
>TRBV5-5|NA|TRBJ1-2|NA
TGTGCCAGCAGTCGCGGTGAATACTATGGCTACACCTTC
CASSRGEYYGYTF
>TRBV21-1|NA|TRBJ2-6|NA
TGTGCCAGCAGCAAATGCCGGGGACCGGCTAGCTCTGGGGCCAACGTCCTGACTTTC
CASSKCRGPASSGANVLTF
>TRBV19|NA|TRBJ1-2|NA
TGTGCCAGTACGAAGCACATATCTAACTATGGCTACACCTTC
CASTKHISNYGYTF
>TRBV19|NA|TRBJ2-7|NA
TGTGCCAGTACCCCAAGACCGGGGATCTCCGAGCAGTACTTC
CASTPRPGISEQYF
>TRBV5-1|NA|TRBJ2-1|NA
TGCGCCAGCAGCTTAGGTCTGTTGGAGCAGTTCTTC
CASSLGLLEQFF
>TRBV6-1|NA|TRBJ1-4|NA
TGTGCCAGATTTCTCGGGGCAGCAACTAATGAAAAACTGTTTTTT
CARFLGAATNEKLFF
>TRBV5-6|NA|TRBJ2-7|TRBD2
TGTGCCAGCAGCCCTCTAGCGGGAGGGCCACACGAGCAGTACTTC
CASSPLAGGPHEQYF
>TRBV11-2|NA|TRBJ2-2|TRBD2
TGTGCCAGCAGTCTCGTCCTAGCGGGCCGCGGGGAGCTGTTTTTT
CASSLVLAGRGELFF
>TRBV15|NA|TRBJ1-6|NA
TGTGCCACCAGCAGAGGGACCTTGGGTTCACCCCTCCACTTT
CATSRGTLGSPLHF
>TRBV6-1|NA|TRBJ2-7|NA
TGTGCCAGCAGTGCTCATGCAGCCTACGAGCAGTACTTC
CASSAHAAYEQYF
>TRBV4-1|NA|TRBJ2-5|NA
TGCGCCAGCAGCCAAGAAGGATGGCAGTCGTTCGGGGGGACCCAGTACTTC
CASSQEGWQSFGGTQYF
>TRBV5-1|NA|TRBJ2-5|TRBD2
TGCGCCAGCAGCTTCGGGACTAGCAAAGAGACCCAGTACTTC
CASSFGTSKETQYF
>TRBV11-3|NA|TRBJ1-1|NA
TGTGCCAGCAGCTCACAGGGCGAGAACACTGAAGCTTTCTTT
CASSSQGENTEAFF
>TRBV5-1|NA|TRBJ2-5|TRBD2
TGCGCCAGCAGCTCCGGGACTAGCAGAGAGACCCAGTACTTC
CASSSGTSRETQYF
>TRBV7-9|NA|TRBJ2-2|TRBD2
TGTGCCAGCACCGGACTAGCGGGGGGAGCGGGGGAGCTGTTTTTT
CASTGLAGGAGELFF
>TRBV6-1|NA|TRBJ2-5|NA
TGTGCCACCATCCTGGGGGGTGTAGAAGAGACCCAGTACTTC
CATILGGVEETQYF
>TRBV19|NA|TRBJ2-5|NA
TGTGCCAGTAGTATTATTTGGGGAGAGACCCAGTACTTC
CASSIIWGETQYF
>TRBV21-1|NA|TRBJ1-1|NA
TGTGCCAGCAGCTTCCTGGGGGGACAGGGGAACACTGAAGCTTTCTTT
CASSFLGGQGNTEAFF
>TRBV12-5|few|TRBJ2-5|TRBD2
TGTGCTAGTTCTCGCGGACTAGCGGAAGTGGAGACCCAGTACTTC
CASSRGLAEVETQYF
>TRBV4-2|NA|TRBJ2-1|TRBD2
TGTGCCAGCAGCCGTCTAGGCGGGGGGAACAATGAGCAGTTCTTC
CASSRLGGGNNEQFF
>TRBV5-8|NA|TRBJ2-1|TRBD1
TGTGCCAGCAGCTCCGGGACAGGCGACAATGAGCAGTTCTTC
CASSSGTGDNEQFF
>TRBV6-1|NA|TRBJ1-1|TRBD1
TGTGCCAGCAGTGAGACAGGGGTTGGTGAAGCTTTCTTT
CASSETGVGEAFF
>TRBV30|once|TRBJ1-5|TRBD1
TGTGCCTGGAGTAAACAGGGGTTTAGCAATCAGCCCCAGCATTTT
CAWSKQGFSNQPQHF
>TRBV14|NA|TRBJ2-1|TRBD2
TGTGCCAGCAGCCAAGGGCGGGGGAGCAATGAGCAGTTCTTC
CASSQGRGSNEQFF